This is a list of T cell receptor beta chains from one sample in a study of cytomegalovirus exposure and HLA in healthy donors. Some clones are missing from TCRdb's copy, which holds only in-frame ones; the method was immunoSEQ multiplex PCR. The sample has fewer than 180,000 clones, just under 65% seen once. Sequenced material: PBMCs. The source of these receptors is a woman aged 60-75 years in good health and CMV-seropositive. The CDR3 runs from the conserved cysteine through the conserved F or W. Each record gives: J gene, clone size, D gene, V gene, CDR3 protein, CDR3 DNA. D genes are given only for firm matches. Rows may omit the clone size; those that give it use once, few, many or a size class.

TRBJ2-7,.,.,TRBV4-2,CASSQEGSSSYEQYF,TGTGCCAGCAGCCAAGAAGGTTCTAGCTCCTACGAGCAGTACTTC
TRBJ1-2,.,TRBD1,TRBV4-1,CASSQGQGANYGYTF,TGCGCCAGCAGCCAAGGCCAGGGGGCCAACTATGGCTACACCTTC
TRBJ2-5,.,.,TRBV28,CASSFLFQETQYF,TGTGCCAGCAGTTTTCTATTCCAAGAGACCCAGTACTTC
TRBJ1-1,.,.,TRBV11-2,CASSLAGVTEAFF,TGTGCCAGCAGCTTGGCAGGGGTCACTGAAGCTTTCTTT
TRBJ2-1,few,.,TRBV25-1,CASKSPSWYNEQFF,TGTGCCAGCAAGAGCCCTAGCTGGTACAATGAGCAGTTCTTC
TRBJ1-2,.,.,TRBV28,CASSPISGAWYGYTF,TGTGCCAGCAGCCCAATATCAGGGGCCTGGTATGGCTACACCTTC
TRBJ2-1,few,.,TRBV6-5,CASSYSGNYNEQFF,TGTGCCAGCAGTTACTCGGGCAACTACAATGAGCAGTTCTTC
TRBJ1-5,few,.,TRBV19,CAIQGPNQPQHF,TGTGCCATACAGGGTCCCAATCAGCCCCAGCATTTT
TRBJ2-7,few,TRBD1,TRBV27,CASSQTGGSYEQYF,TGTGCCAGCAGTCAAACAGGGGGCAGCTACGAGCAGTACTTC
TRBJ1-2,.,TRBD1,TRBV5-6,CASSLWDRERGYTF,TGTGCCAGCAGCTTGTGGGACAGGGAGAGAGGCTACACCTTC
TRBJ1-2,.,TRBD1,TRBV7-3,CASSYTRQGIYGYTF,TGTGCCAGCAGCTACACACGACAGGGAATCTATGGCTACACCTTC
TRBJ2-5,.,.,TRBV6-6,CASSYDRRGETQYF,TGTGCCAGCAGTTACGACCGGAGGGGAGAGACCCAGTACTTC
TRBJ1-1,few,TRBD1,TRBV7-9,CASSPGGTEAFF,TGTGCCAGCAGCCCAGGGGGCACTGAAGCTTTCTTT
TRBJ1-2,once,.,TRBV29-1,CSVDSNYGYTF,TGCAGCGTGGACTCCAACTATGGCTACACCTTC
TRBJ2-7,.,.,TRBV5-6,CASSLVRASVPYEQYF,TGTGCCAGCAGCTTGGTAAGGGCTAGCGTCCCCTACGAGCAGTACTTC
TRBJ1-3,.,TRBD1,TRBV7-6,CASTPASRDRGSNTIYF,TGTGCCAGCACCCCCGCCTCTCGGGACAGGGGTTCAAACACCATATATTTT